This T cell receptor (beta chain) derives from a study of human thymus T cells. Concerning this clone itself: Its antigen is still unknown.

Thymus specimens were resections from corrective heart surgery. Donor material was obtained from healthy Finnish infants undergoing corrective surgery for congenital heart defects. Libraries were prepared by immunoSEQ multiplex PCR; TCRdb keeps only in-frame clonotypes and omits some of them. Of roughly 120,000 clones in the sample, approximately 96% are singletons; the top ten hold roughly 0.024%. Study-level points and caveats: It looked as if thymic and blood repertoires used V and J genes in a biased way. Unrelated individuals reportedly shared highly overlapping thymic TCR repertoires.

The sequenced material came from thymus tissue. This sequence originates from a boy in the first two years of life with a congenital heart defect but otherwise immunologically healthy.

CDR3 coding DNA: TGTGCCAGCAGCTTATGCCTCCTAAGGGGCGCCGCCGGAAACACCATATATTTT. As protein: CASSLCLLRGAAGNTIYF. The V and J genes are TRBV7-9 and TRBJ1-3, with a possible D match to TRBD1 (5 bases). The CDR3 length is 18 residues. Germline loops: CDR1 SEHNR, CDR2 FQNEAQ (reference sequence). The germline V and J ends were trimmed by 2 bases and 4 bases, with 21 bases remaining between them.